The 28 T cell receptor beta chains below all came from one sample that was sequenced in a study of shared clonotypes between healthy human individuals. The protocol was immunoSEQ multiplex PCR, while the TCRdb copy is restricted to in-frame clones and leaves out a portion. In the table there are roughly 2.2 million clones, 85% to 95% of which are singletons. The sample comprised naive CD4+ T cells from PBMCs. Stated subset: CD45RA+ positively selected. These TCRs come from a man aged 18 to 30 in good health. Some clones in this sample may be carry-over from other donors' samples.

The rearrangement joins TRBV6-5 to TRBJ2-7; 11 nucleotides align to TRBD1. In germline, CDR1 is MNHEY, CDR2 SVGAGI. Trimming at V came to 2 bases and at J to 3 bases, leaving 6 bases not matched to a gene. This CDR3 has 16 residues. The CDR3: CASSYLPGTGGYEQYF. The CDR3 DNA sequence: TGTGCCAGCAGTTACCTACCCGGGACAGGGGGCTACGAGCAGTACTTC.

The V and J genes are TRBV18 and TRBJ1-2, with TRBD1 identical over 8 bases. V was clipped by 2 bases and J by 4 bases; unmatched bases: 9. Germline-derived CDR1 and CDR2 are KGHSH and LQKENI. The CDR3 extends over 16 amino acids. The CDR3 spells CASSPYRRDRLYGYTF. DNA of the CDR3: TGTGCCAGCTCACCATACAGGAGGGACAGGCTCTATGGCTACACCTTC.

For this clone: This same CDR3 is encoded by further DNA sequences in the sample. The V and J genes are TRBV7-9 and TRBJ1-2; TRBD1 matches at 8 bases. The CDR3 has 12 residues. With 4 bases clipped from V and 8 bases from J, the junction kept 3 bases outside the gene matches. Germline V lookup: CDR1 SEHNR, CDR2 FQNEAQ (reference sequence). CDR3 DNA: TGTGCCAGCAGCTCCTCAGGGGGCGGCTACACCTTC. Residues: CASSSSGGGYTF.

Concerning this clone itself: The sample has other DNA sequences that encode this CDR3 too. This sequence joins TRBV7-2 and TRBJ1-5; possibly TRBD1 for D (5 bases). V shed 7 bases and J shed 3 bases, with 10 bases lying between them. CDR1 is SGHTA and CDR2 is FQGNSA in the germline V gene. The CDR3 covers 13 residues. Written as DNA, the CDR3 is TGTGCCAGCACCCGGGACCCCAATCAGCCCCAGCATTTT. Protein product: CASTRDPNQPQHF.

This chain uses TRBV21-1 with TRBJ2-2; TRBD1 is taken as the D call from the table, unchecked against the DNA. TRBV21-1 is recorded as a pseudogene. CDR3 length equals 18 residues. This CDR3 reads CASSNQGQGRTITGELFF. CDR3 DNA sequence: TGTGCCAGCAGCAACCAAGGACAGGGCCGGACGATCACCGGGGAGCTGTTTTTT.

About this clone itself: Other DNA variants within this sample encode the same CDR3. This chain joins TRBV5-1 and TRBJ2-1, with D perhaps matching TRBD1 or TRBD2 (5 bases each). Germline CDR1 SGHRS, CDR2 YFSETQ. With 3 bases removed from V and 4 bases from J, the gap between germline ends came to 14 bases. This CDR3 is built from 15 residues. CDR3 loop: CASSSSGTAYNEQFF. CDR3 DNA sequence: TGCGCCAGCAGCTCCTCCGGGACGGCATACAATGAGCAGTTCTTC. Looking up the rest from reference TRBV5-1 and TRBJ2-1 gives the full variable domain: KAGVTQTPRYLIKTRGQQVTLSCSPISGHRSVSWYQQTPGQGLQFLFEYFSETQRNKGNFPGRFSGRQFSNSRSEMNVSTLELGDSALYLCASSSSGTAYNEQFFGPGTRLTVL.

The V call is TRBV5-4, the J call TRBJ2-1; 7 nucleotides agree with TRBD1. Germline V lookup: CDR1 SGHNT, CDR2 YYREEE (reference sequence). V lost 2 bases and J lost 3; bases outside the gene matches: 5. The length of the CDR3 is 15 residues. CDR3 DNA sequence: TGTGCCAGCAGCTTTCGACAGGGCGGCTACAATGAGCAGTTCTTC. It codes for CASSFRQGGYNEQFF. Filled out from reference TRBV5-4 and TRBJ2-1, the complete variable domain reads ETGVTQSPTHLIKTRGQQVTLRCSSQSGHNTVSWYQQALGQGPQFIFQYYREEENGRGNFPPRFSGLQFPNYSSELNVNALELDDSALYLCASSFRQGGYNEQFFGPGTRLTVL.

About this clone: The same CDR3 can be traced to other DNA sequences in this sample. The rearrangement links TRBV10-1 to TRBJ2-1; D call uncertain. The V end lost 1 base, the J end lost 0 bases, and 10 bases lay between the germline ends. The CDR3 is 16 residues long. CDR1 and CDR2 (germline): WNHNN, SYGVQD (reference sequence). The CDR3 sequence: CASSEFSSSSYNEQFF. The DNA for the CDR3 is TGCGCCAGCAGTGAGTTTAGCTCAAGCTCCTACAATGAGCAGTTCTTC.

The chain combines TRBV7-9 with TRBJ2-7; D gene ambiguous. Trimming removed 5 bases at V and 1 base at J, with 12 bases between. This CDR3 is 14 amino acids long. The V gene's germline CDR1 is SEHNR and CDR2 FQNEAQ (reference sequence). In DNA, the CDR3 is TGTGCCAGCAGCCCACTTGATTCGTCCTACGAGCAGTACTTC. This sequence encodes CASSPLDSSYEQYF.

Turning to this clone: This specimen includes other DNA sequences encoding the same CDR3. This sequence joins TRBV2 and TRBJ2-3; 12 positions agree with TRBD2. CDR1 and CDR2 (germline): SNHLY, FYNNEI. The CDR3 loop spans 14 amino acids. V was pared by 4 bases and J by 6 bases, with 2 bases of the junction left unmatched. The CDR3 spells CASSGLAGGDTQYF. In DNA form, the CDR3 reads TGTGCCAGCAGTGGGCTAGCGGGAGGGGATACGCAGTATTTT.

The table lists this clone with a few counts. This chain connects TRBV5-1 to TRBJ2-2; 7 nucleotides align to TRBD1. The CDR3 is 16 residues long. V trimming: 4 bases; J trimming: 5 bases; junction bases outside the gene matches: 11. CDR1 is SGHRS, CDR2 YFSETQ, per germline. CDR3: CASSAYRDSETGELFF. The CDR3 nucleotides are TGCGCCAGCAGCGCTTACCGGGACAGTGAAACCGGGGAGCTGTTTTTT. Variable domain in full (rest from reference TRBV5-1 and TRBJ2-2): KAGVTQTPRYLIKTRGQQVTLSCSPISGHRSVSWYQQTPGQGLQFLFEYFSETQRNKGNFPGRFSGRQFSNSRSEMNVSTLELGDSALYLCASSAYRDSETGELFFGEGSRLTVL.

V is TRBV15 and J is TRBJ1-2, with no clear D. CDR1 is LNHNV and CDR2 is YYDKDF in the germline V gene (reference sequence). V was trimmed by 5 bases and J by 2 bases, leaving 6 bases between them. This CDR3 is 12 amino acids long. As DNA, the CDR3 is TGTGCCACCAGCGCCGCCAACTATGGCTACACCTTC. It encodes CATSAANYGYTF. The entire variable domain, with the rest obtained from reference TRBV15 and TRBJ1-2, is as follows: DAMVIQNPRYQVTQFGKPVTLSCSQTLNHNVMYWYQQKSSQAPKLLFHYYDKDFNNEADTPDNFQSRRPNTSFCFLDIRSPGLGDTAMYLCATSAANYGYTFGSGTRLTVV.

The CDR3 DNA sequence: TGCGCCAGCAGCCGAGACTATCGTCACCGCACAGATACGCAGTATTTT. Amino acids: CASSRDYRHRTDTQYF. This chain links TRBV5-1 with TRBJ2-3, with TRBD2 as a possible D gene (5 bases). V was shortened by 4 bases and J by 1 base, with 16 bases between the two germline ends. This CDR3 has 16 residues. The V gene's germline CDR1 is SGHRS and CDR2 YFSETQ.

CDR3 amino acids: CASSLFRANAVEQFF. CDR3 bases: TGTGCCAGCAGCTTATTTCGCGCAAACGCGGTCGAGCAGTTCTTC. This rearrangement joins TRBV11-2 to TRBJ2-1; D is undetermined. The CDR3 is 15 residues long. The germline V gene encodes CDR1 SGHAT and CDR2 FQNNGV. Trimming shortened V by 2 bases and J by 10 bases, and 18 bases separated the two germline ends.

The J gene is TRBJ2-2, the V gene TRBV2; D could derive from TRBD1 or TRBD2 (5 bases each). The CDR3 loop spans 15 amino acids. Germline values: CDR1 SNHLY, CDR2 FYNNEI. Trimming stripped 4 bases from V and 3 bases from J, with 12 bases between. CDR3: CASSGDRTYTGELFF. CDR3 in DNA: TGTGCCAGCAGTGGGGACCGTACTTACACCGGGGAGCTGTTTTTT.

Here the CDR3 reads CASSLGQAISYEQYF. The CDR3 DNA follows: TGTGCCAGCAGCTTGGGACAGGCAATCTCCTACGAGCAGTACTTC. This rearrangement joins TRBV7-2 to TRBJ2-7; TRBD1 aligns across 8 bases. Losses at the gene ends were 3 bases for V and 0 bases for J; bases not matched to a gene: 4. Germline lookup yields CDR1 SGHTA and CDR2 FQGNSA. The CDR3 is 15 amino acids.

V gene TRBV27 combines with J gene TRBJ2-3; 12 positions agree with TRBD2. Per the germline V gene, CDR1 is MNHEY and CDR2 is SMNVEV (reference sequence). The V gene end was trimmed by 10 bases and the J gene end by 5 bases; junction bases not matched to a gene: 13. This CDR3 is built from 16 residues. The CDR3, as DNA: TGTGCCACCACCATCGGACGGGGACTAGCGGGAGATACGCAGTATTTT. Protein product: CATTIGRGLAGDTQYF.

V and J are TRBV27 and TRBJ1-5; D is unresolved. Germline V gene lookup returns CDR1 MNHEY and CDR2 SMNVEV (reference sequence). The CDR3 covers 16 residues. V lost 5 bases and J lost 0, with 14 bases in between. The CDR3 nucleotides read TGTGCCAGCAGTCCTTTTGGGGTCTATAGCAATCAGCCCCAGCATTTT. Translated, it gives CASSPFGVYSNQPQHF.

The chain couples TRBV7-6 to TRBJ2-7; the D gene is possibly TRBD2 (6 bases). The V and J ends lost 1 base and 2 bases respectively, with 12 bases between them. CDR3 length: 15 amino acids. Germline loops: CDR1 SGHVS, CDR2 FNYEAQ. In DNA form, the CDR3 reads TGTGCCAGCAGCTTAGGCGGTAGCGGCCCCTACGAGCAGTACTTC. Encoded protein: CASSLGGSGPYEQYF.

This chain links TRBV18 with TRBJ2-2; TRBD2 is a possible D gene (6 bases). The CDR3 extends over 15 amino acids. The V gene's germline CDR1 is KGHSH and CDR2 LQKENI. V dropped 2 bases and J dropped 2 bases, with 9 bases sitting between them. The CDR3 bases are TGTGCCAGCTCACCAGGGACTTTTAACACCGGGGAGCTGTTTTTT. Its translation: CASSPGTFNTGELFF.

CDR3 coding DNA: TGTGCCCACACGATGAACACTGAAGCTTTCTTT. Translating it yields CAHTMNTEAFF. The rearrangement links TRBV30 to TRBJ1-1; D remains ambiguous. Per germline, CDR1 GTSNPN and CDR2 SVGIG (reference sequence). The V and J ends lost 8 bases and 0 bases respectively, with 7 bases between them. The CDR3 is 11 amino acids.

This chain links TRBV6-5 with TRBJ1-3; the D is unclear. The CDR3 is made up of 16 amino acids. Per germline, CDR1 MNHEY and CDR2 SVGAGI. V lost 0 bases to trimming and J lost 0 bases, with 9 bases between them. CDR3 coding DNA: TGTGCCAGCAGTTACTCCGCAGTCGTCTCTGGAAACACCATATATTTT. It translates to CASSYSAVVSGNTIYF.

The chain links TRBV28 to TRBJ1-2; 8 nucleotides match TRBD1. V dropped 5 bases and J dropped 7; count of bases not matched to a gene: 9. Germline V gene data show CDR1 as MDHEN and CDR2 as SYDVKM. The CDR3 contains 14 residues. The CDR3 loop is CASSADRVLGGYTF. CDR3 sequence (DNA): TGTGCCAGCAGTGCGGACAGGGTGTTAGGTGGCTACACCTTC.

V and J are TRBV7-3 and TRBJ2-1, with TRBD1 identical over 8 bases. Losses at the gene ends were 5 bases for V and 10 bases for J; bases not matched to a gene: 7. This CDR3 is built from 13 residues. Germline lookup yields CDR1 SGHTA and CDR2 FQGTGA. The CDR3 loop is CASSRTGTQEQFF. The CDR3 DNA reads as TGTGCCAGCAGCCGGACAGGGACACAGGAGCAGTTCTTC.

The chain combines TRBV5-1 with TRBJ1-3; D is ambiguous. Germline-derived CDR1 and CDR2 are SGHRS and YFSETQ. The V end lost 1 base, the J end lost 0 bases, and 2 bases lay between the germline ends. This CDR3 region has 13 residues. The CDR3 loop reads CASSLRSGNTIYF. CDR3 in DNA: TGCGCCAGCAGCTTGCGCTCTGGAAACACCATATATTTT.

The chain combines TRBV28 with TRBJ1-1; D remains unclear. This CDR3 contains 16 residues. Trimming shortened V by 11 bases and J by 4 bases, and 26 bases separated the two germline ends. Looked up from germline, CDR1 is MDHEN and CDR2 is SYDVKM. The CDR3 here is CAGSTPAGAKGTEAFF. Written as DNA, the CDR3 is TGTGCCGGCTCTACCCCCGCAGGTGCCAAAGGCACTGAAGCTTTCTTT.

The gene calls are TRBV29-1 and TRBJ2-7, with TRBD1 as a possible D gene (5 bases). This CDR3 has 14 residues. The germline V gene encodes CDR1 SQVTM and CDR2 ANQGSEA. The ends were cut back, 5 bases at V and 6 bases at J, with 20 bases in the middle. DNA of the CDR3: TGCAGCGTTCCCACCGACAGTATAGGCCCCGAGCAGTACTTC. Its translation: CSVPTDSIGPEQYF.

This rearrangement joins TRBV7-9 to TRBJ2-5, with 10 bases lining up with TRBD2. This CDR3 has 15 residues. CDR1 is SEHNR and CDR2 is FQNEAQ in the germline V gene (reference sequence). The V segment lost 4 bases and the J segment 1 base; nucleotides outside the gene matches: 3. CDR3: CASSSRTSGQETQYF. As DNA, the CDR3 is TGTGCCAGCAGCTCACGGACTAGCGGCCAAGAGACCCAGTACTTC.